A single sample gave rise to the 20 T cell receptor beta chains below, sequenced in a study of CD8 T cells in ankylosing spondylitis. One entry per CDR3 protein results from TCRdb running MiXCR on the 5' RACE reads. The sample has under 250,000 distinct CDR3 sequences; about 11% are singletons. What was sequenced was blood, either unsorted or a sorted T cell fraction (not recorded which). Every receptor here comes from a male donor with ankylosing spondylitis or in good health (not recorded which).

This clonotype has at least ten counts. V is TRBV7-2 and J is TRBJ2-2, with 12 nucleotides matching TRBD2. V gave up 5 bases and J gave up 6 bases; unmatched junction bases: 4. Germline CDR1 is SGHTA and CDR2 is FQGNSA. This CDR3 has 15 residues. CDR3 nucleotides: TGTGCCAGCAGCCAGACTAGCGGGAGTCCCGGGGAGCTGTTTTTT. Its translation is CASSQTSGSPGELFF.

This clonotype has a handful of counts. The V gene is TRBV20-1, the J gene TRBJ2-1; 8 bases match TRBD2. Germline CDR1 reads DFQATT; CDR2 reads SNEGSKA (reference sequence). V gave up 6 bases and J gave up 2 bases; unmatched junction bases: 6. The CDR3 is made up of 14 amino acids. The CDR3 DNA reads as TGCAGTGCGTCGAGCGGGGGAGCCTACAATGAGCAGTTCTTC. Its translation: CSASSGGAYNEQFF.

This clonotype has just a few counts. This rearrangement joins TRBV20-1 to TRBJ2-7; D ambiguous. The CDR3 length is 14 residues. In germline, CDR1 is DFQATT, CDR2 SNEGSKA (reference sequence). Trimming pared 5 bases from V and 7 bases from J, leaving 21 bases between. In DNA, the CDR3 is TGCAGTGCTGTTTCGATCGGCCTTAGTGGGGAGCAGTACTTC. Residues: CSAVSIGLSGEQYF.

This clonotype has at least ten counts. The chain links TRBV18 to TRBJ2-3; no clear D. Germline V gives CDR1 KGHSH, CDR2 LQKENI. The CDR3 contains 15 residues. Trimming pared 3 bases from V and 0 bases from J, leaving 10 bases between. The CDR3 DNA is TGTGCCAGCTCACCGGAACAGAGAAGCACAGATACGCAGTATTTT. This gives the protein CASSPEQRSTDTQYF. Filled out from reference TRBV18 and TRBJ2-3, the complete variable domain reads NAGVMQNPRHLVRRRGQEARLRCSPMKGHSHVYWYRQLPEEGLKFMVYLQKENIIDESGMPKERFSAEFPKEGPSILRIQQVVRGDSAAYFCASSPEQRSTDTQYFGPGTRLTVL.

This clonotype was found many times. This sequence joins TRBV7-9 and TRBJ1-5; D is perhaps TRBD1 (5 bases). CDR1 is SEHNR and CDR2 is FQNEAQ in the germline V gene (reference sequence). The V end was cut by 1 base, the J end by 16 bases, with 20 bases between. The CDR3 totals 14 residues. Written as DNA, the CDR3 is TGTGCCAGCAGCTTAGAGGTTACAGGTCCGGTTCGACATTTT. As protein: CASSLEVTGPVRHF.

This clonotype occurred many times. The chain employs TRBV6-2 or TRBV6-3 and TRBJ2-1; a possible D gene is TRBD2 (6 bases). Between the trimmed V and J ends, which lost 8 bases and 5 bases, there was a span of 16 bases. Germline assignment: CDR1 MNHEY and CDR2 SVGEGT. The CDR3 has 14 residues. The CDR3 DNA sequence: TGTGCCAGCGGGAGGACTAACGACGACAATGAGCAGTTCTTC. It is translated as CASGRTNDDNEQFF.

This clonotype showed up just a few times. The junction shows a germline mismatch at one end, possibly a read error. The chain carries TRBV7-9 and TRBJ2-5; 10 bases agree with TRBD2. Germline V gene sequence: CDR1 SEHNR, CDR2 FQNEAQ (reference sequence). CDR3 length: 16 residues. The CDR3 DNA follows: TGTGCCAACAGCCTTCTAAGCGGGAGGGCCCGAGAGACCCAGTACTTC. As protein: CANSLLSGRARETQYF.

This chain connects TRBV6-5 to TRBJ2-7, with D unclear. V shed 0 bases and J shed 3 bases, with 12 bases lying between them. Germline-derived CDR1 and CDR2 are MNHEY and SVGAGI. The CDR3 is 15 amino acids. CDR3 nucleotides: TGTGCCAGCAGTTACTCATCGCCTGATTTCTACGAGCAGTACTTC. This encodes CASSYSSPDFYEQYF.

The V gene is TRBV7-2, the J gene TRBJ2-1; a possible D gene is TRBD2 (6 bases). The CDR3 extends over 17 amino acids. Germline lookup yields CDR1 SGHTA and CDR2 FQGNSA. V was clipped by 4 bases and J by 10 bases, with 26 bases between them. The CDR3 reads CASSSRAGTPGMGEQFF. In nucleotides, the CDR3 is TGTGCCAGCAGCTCTAGGGCCGGGACTCCGGGTATGGGCGAGCAGTTCTTC.

This clonotype was recorded many times. One end of the junction varies from germline; a read error may be responsible. This sequence joins TRBV5-5 and TRBJ2-4; D might be TRBD2 (6 bases). The CDR3 totals 14 residues. Germline V gene data show CDR1 as SGHKS and CDR2 as YYEKEE (reference sequence). DNA for the CDR3: TGTACCAGCACCAAGGAGGGAGACAAAAACATTCAGTACTTC. This sequence encodes CTSTKEGDKNIQYF.

This rearrangement joins TRBV7-9 to TRBJ1-6; weak D call: TRBD1 (5 bases). V was pared by 2 bases and J by 5 bases, with 13 bases between. The CDR3 runs to 16 residues. Germline V gives CDR1 SEHNR, CDR2 FQNEAQ (reference sequence). This CDR3 reads CASSLLPGGDNSPLHF. The CDR3 coding sequence is TGTGCCAGCAGCTTACTCCCCGGAGGGGATAATTCACCCCTCCACTTT.

There are many counts of this clonotype. V and J are TRBV4-1 and TRBJ2-3, with D unclear. Germline V gene lookup returns CDR1 MGHRA and CDR2 YSYEKL. V was shortened by 0 bases and J by 6 bases, with 10 bases between the two germline ends. There are 14 residues in the CDR3. As DNA, the CDR3 is TGCGCCAGCAGCCAAGAATTTTCGGCGGATACGCAGTATTTT. Encoded protein: CASSQEFSADTQYF.

This clonotype was counted between two and nine times. The rearrangement links TRBV20-1 to TRBJ2-7; 8 positions agree with TRBD1. Germline V CDR1 and CDR2: DFQATT, SNEGSKA (reference sequence). This CDR3 has 14 amino acids. The ends lost 6 bases at V and 0 bases at J; junction bases unmatched: 7. The CDR3 region has the DNA TGCAGTGCCAGACGACAGGGGTACTCCTACGAGCAGTACTTC. Protein product: CSARRQGYSYEQYF.

This clonotype occurred many times. The V gene is TRBV18, the J gene TRBJ1-2, with 7 bases fitting TRBD1. CDR1 is KGHSH and CDR2 is LQKENI in the germline V gene. CDR3 length: 14 residues. After removal of 8 bases from V and 4 bases from J, the junction contained 10 bases not matched to a gene. The CDR3 protein is CASTTGIGSYGYTF. CDR3 coding DNA: TGTGCCAGCACGACAGGGATTGGGAGCTATGGCTACACCTTC.

This clonotype was detected ten times or more. V usage is TRBV5-5 and J usage is TRBJ1-4, with a tentative D call TRBD1 (6 bases). Germline lookup yields CDR1 SGHKS and CDR2 YYEKEE (reference sequence). The CDR3 is made up of 18 amino acids. V lost 0 bases, J lost 8 bases, and 23 bases lay in between. CDR3 nucleotides: TGTGCCAGCAGCTTGGAGGCTCAGGGGATAAGGGTAGGGGAAAAACTGTTTTTT. Its protein is CASSLEAQGIRVGEKLFF.

This clonotype has more than one count but fewer than ten. The chain uses TRBV7-2 and TRBJ2-5; possible D gene TRBD2, 5 bases. This CDR3 is built from 14 residues. Trimming stripped 4 bases from V and 2 bases from J, with 11 bases between. Germline assignment: CDR1 SGHTA and CDR2 FQGNSA. CDR3 in amino acids: CASSWTQLQETQYF. The CDR3 nucleotides are TGTGCCAGCAGCTGGACTCAGCTTCAAGAGACCCAGTACTTC.

The chain recombines TRBV3-1 with TRBJ2-1; tentative D call: TRBD1 (5 bases). This CDR3 has 15 amino acids. Germline CDR1 is LGHDT and CDR2 is YNNKEL (reference sequence). V was pared by 8 bases and J by 15 bases, with 29 bases between. DNA for the CDR3: TGTGCCAGCTCCCAAGAAATGCCTTGGACACACCGTCGGTTCTTC. Translating it yields CASSQEMPWTHRRFF.

This clonotype was seen repeatedly, ten times or more. This chain links TRBV20-1 with TRBJ2-4; TRBD1 matches 9 bases. V shed 5 bases and J 0 bases; nucleotides not matched to a gene: 8. The CDR3 runs 16 residues. CDR1 is DFQATT, CDR2 SNEGSKA, per germline (reference sequence). CDR3 nucleotides: TGCAGTGCTTCGTACAGGGGGCTCGGAGCCAAAAACATTCAGTACTTC. Its protein is CSASYRGLGAKNIQYF.

In its sample, this clonotype was seen many times. The V call is TRBV5-4, the J call TRBJ1-1, with D possibly matching TRBD1 (5 bases). CDR1 is SGHNT and CDR2 is YYREEE in the germline V gene (reference sequence). V lost 4 bases, J lost 4 bases, and 17 bases lay in between. CDR3 length: 15 residues. CDR3 bases: TGTGCCAGCAGCCCGGAGGGGAGAACGGGCACTGAAGCTTTCTTT. Protein product: CASSPEGRTGTEAFF.

This clonotype was detected a few times. The chain couples TRBV7-2 to TRBJ1-2; 7 positions agree with TRBD1. CDR1 is SGHTA and CDR2 is FQGNSA in the germline V gene. V dropped 5 bases and J dropped 4; count of bases not matched to a gene: 13. This CDR3 is 16 amino acids long. This CDR3 reads CASSRLRDSTVYGYTF. The CDR3 nucleotides are TGTGCCAGCAGCCGCCTCCGGGACAGTACCGTCTATGGCTACACCTTC.